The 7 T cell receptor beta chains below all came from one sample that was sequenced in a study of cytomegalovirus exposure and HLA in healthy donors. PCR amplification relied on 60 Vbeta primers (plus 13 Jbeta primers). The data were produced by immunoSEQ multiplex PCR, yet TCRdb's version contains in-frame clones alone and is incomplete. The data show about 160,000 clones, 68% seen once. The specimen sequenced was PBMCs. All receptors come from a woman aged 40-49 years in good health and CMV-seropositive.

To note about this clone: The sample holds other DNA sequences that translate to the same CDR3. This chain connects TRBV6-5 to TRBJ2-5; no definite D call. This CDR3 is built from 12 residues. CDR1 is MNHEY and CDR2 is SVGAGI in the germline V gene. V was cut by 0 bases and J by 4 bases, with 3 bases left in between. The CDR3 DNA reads TGTGCCAGCAGTTACTCTCGAGAGACCCAGTACTTC. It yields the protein CASSYSRETQYF.

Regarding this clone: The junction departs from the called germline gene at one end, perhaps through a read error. CDR3 amino acids: CASSSGDSNQPQNF. The CDR3 bases are TGTGCCAGCAGTTCAGGGGATAGCAATCAGCCCCAGAATTTT. The gene calls are TRBV6-5 and TRBJ1-5; possibly TRBD1 for D (6 bases). This CDR3 is built from 14 residues. Per the germline V gene, CDR1 is MNHEY and CDR2 is SVGAGI.

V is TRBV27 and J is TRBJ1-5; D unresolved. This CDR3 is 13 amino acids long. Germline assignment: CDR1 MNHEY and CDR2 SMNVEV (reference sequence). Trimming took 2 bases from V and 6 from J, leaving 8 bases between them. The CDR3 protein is CASSLILGQPQHF. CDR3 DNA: TGTGCCAGCAGTTTAATACTAGGTCAGCCCCAGCATTTT.

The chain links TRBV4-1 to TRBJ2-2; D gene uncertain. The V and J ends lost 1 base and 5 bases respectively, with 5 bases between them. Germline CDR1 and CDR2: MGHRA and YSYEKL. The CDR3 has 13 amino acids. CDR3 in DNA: TGCGCCAGCAGCCAAGCCGGGACCGGGGAGCTGTTTTTT. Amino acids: CASSQAGTGELFF.

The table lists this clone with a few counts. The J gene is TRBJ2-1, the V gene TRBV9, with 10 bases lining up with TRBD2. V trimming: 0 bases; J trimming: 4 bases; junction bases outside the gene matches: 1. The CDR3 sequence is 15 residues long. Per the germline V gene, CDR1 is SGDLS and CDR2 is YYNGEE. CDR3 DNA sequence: TGTGCCAGCAGCGTAGCTAGCGGGGGATACAATGAGCAGTTCTTC. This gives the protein CASSVASGGYNEQFF. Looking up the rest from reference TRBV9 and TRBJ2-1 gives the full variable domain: DSGVTQTPKHLITATGQRVTLRCSPRSGDLSVYWYQQSLDQGLQFLIQYYNGEERAKGNILERFSAQQFPDLHSELNLSSLELGDSALYFCASSVASGGYNEQFFGPGTRLTVL.

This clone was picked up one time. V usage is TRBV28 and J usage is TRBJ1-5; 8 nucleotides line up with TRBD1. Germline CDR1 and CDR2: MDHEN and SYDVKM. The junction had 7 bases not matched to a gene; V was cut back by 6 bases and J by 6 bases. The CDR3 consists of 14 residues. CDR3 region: CASSIGQGFQPQHF. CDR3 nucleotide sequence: TGTGCCAGCAGCATTGGACAGGGCTTTCAGCCCCAGCATTTT.

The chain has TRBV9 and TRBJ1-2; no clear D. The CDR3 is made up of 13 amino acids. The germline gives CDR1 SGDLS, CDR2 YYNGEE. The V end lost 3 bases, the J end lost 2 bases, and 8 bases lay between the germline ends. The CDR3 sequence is CASSAAGNYGYTF. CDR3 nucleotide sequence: TGTGCCAGCAGCGCTGCGGGGAACTATGGCTACACCTTC.